Sequencing of this T cell receptor beta chain was carried out in a study of blood T cell repertoires in COVID-19 (dated by TCRdb to the early 2020s). A note on the overall study: Samples covering the acute and convalescent phases of COVID-19 were provided by collaborators in the United States, Italy and Spain. The prospective study material was composed of cDNA or gDNA derived from T cells, B-cell-depleted T cells, or PBMCs. Samples came from the ongoing ImmuneRACE study (first 160 participants) plus 1,254 subjects from 6 global collaborators. Sample metadata almost always included a de-identified subject ID, COVID-19 status, age in years and sex. Where available, HLA class I and class II types were taken from metadata supplied by the sample provider and were not determined by assay-based typing. The repertoires were released in a freely available public database meant as a resource for research on the immune response to SARS-CoV-2. Deeply sampled blood TCRbeta repertoires from subjects exposed to, actively infected with, or recovered from COVID-19 were included in the dataset.

Comment on this clone: No antigen is known for it. No per-base quality is available; no much larger clone lies one base away.

Paper-wide results and their limitations: The quantity of clinical and demographic metadata differed by source and by participant and was supplied without curation.

TCRbeta CDR3 regions were amplified from genomic DNA using the immunoSEQ Assay, a bias-controlled multiplex PCR. Per the authors' processing: Nucleated cell counts per sample were estimated from amplification of reference gene primers within the assay. To quantify the absolute abundance of each unique TCRbeta CDR3 rearrangement, sequence reads were collapsed and filtered. For each sample, productive Simpson clonality was calculated as the square root of Simpson's diversity index over productive rearrangements. Not all clones reach the TCRdb copy of this immuneACCESS table, which keeps in-frame sequences only. Checked studies attribute under half of the gap to unresolved V genes and leave the rest unexplained. V and J calls plus clone size are reproduced from that table; the DNA served to infer D and trimming. Counted in this sample were roughly 420,000 clones; roughly 88% of them appeared once. Of the sample, around 0.95% falls within the top ten clones.

Participants in the prospective study were enrolled through a virtual design, were aged about 18 to 100 years, and lived in 24 United States geographic areas. In the prospective study, participants were assigned to cohorts based on the clinical history participants reported in a screening survey and a study questionnaire. Mobile phlebotomists in the prospective study collected whole blood, serum and a nasopharyngeal or oropharyngeal swab from every participant. Over a roughly 2-month period, participants in the prospective study had the option of providing additional blood draws and questionnaires. Before DNA extraction, prospective study blood samples were shipped either frozen or at room temperature. The sample consisted of PBMCs or T cells enriched from blood (not recorded which). This TCR was sampled from a woman aged 25 to 39 with acute COVID-19.

The DNA sequence is TGTGCCAGCAGCGGGGGGACTAGCCCAGATACGCAGTATTTT. The translation is CASSGGTSPDTQYF. The sequence joins TRBV9 to TRBJ2-3, and 9 junctional nucleotides match TRBD2. The junction shows trimming of 3 bases on V and 4 bases on J, and the gene matches do not reach 3 bases of it. CDR1 SGDLS and CDR2 YYNGEE were looked up in the germline V gene. Inclusive of the bounding cysteine and phenylalanine, the CDR3 is 14 residues long. Only CDR3 DNA remains: 42 bases, in frame from the first base.